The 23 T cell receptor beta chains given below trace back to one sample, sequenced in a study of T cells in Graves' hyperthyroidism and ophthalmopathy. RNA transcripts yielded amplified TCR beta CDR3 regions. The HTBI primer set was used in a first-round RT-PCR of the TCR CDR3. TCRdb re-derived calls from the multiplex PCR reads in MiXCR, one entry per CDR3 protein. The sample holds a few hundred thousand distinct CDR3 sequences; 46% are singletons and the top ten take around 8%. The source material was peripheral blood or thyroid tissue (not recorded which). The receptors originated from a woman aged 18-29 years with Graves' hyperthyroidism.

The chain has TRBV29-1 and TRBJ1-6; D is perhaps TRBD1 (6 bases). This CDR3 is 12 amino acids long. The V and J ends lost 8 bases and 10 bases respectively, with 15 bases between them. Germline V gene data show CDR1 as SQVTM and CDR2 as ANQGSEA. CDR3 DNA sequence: TGCAGCTTATTGGGGGCGGACTCACCCCTCCACTTT. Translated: CSLLGADSPLHF.

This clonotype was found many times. This chain's CDR3 is CASTLGGRTGGYEQYF. CDR3 DNA sequence: TGTGCCAGCACCCTAGGAGGCAGGACAGGGGGATACGAGCAGTACTTC. The V and J genes are TRBV7-9 and TRBJ2-7, with 10 bases aligning to TRBD1. This CDR3 has 16 residues. With 7 bases clipped from V and 4 bases from J, the junction kept 13 bases outside the gene matches. Germline V gene sequence: CDR1 SEHNR, CDR2 FQNEAQ (reference sequence).

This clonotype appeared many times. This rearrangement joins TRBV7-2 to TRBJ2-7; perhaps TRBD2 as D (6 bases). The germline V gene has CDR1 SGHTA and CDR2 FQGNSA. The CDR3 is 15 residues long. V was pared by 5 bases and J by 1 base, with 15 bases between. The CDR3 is CASSDISRGSYEQYF. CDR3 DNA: TGTGCCAGCAGCGACATCTCGCGGGGATCCTACGAGCAGTACTTC.

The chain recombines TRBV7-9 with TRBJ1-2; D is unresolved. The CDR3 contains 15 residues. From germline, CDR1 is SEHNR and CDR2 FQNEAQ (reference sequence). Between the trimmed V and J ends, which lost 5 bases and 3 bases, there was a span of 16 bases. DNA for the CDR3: TGTGCCAGCAGCGTTGGGCCTGGACGGTACTATGGCTACACCTTC. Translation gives CASSVGPGRYYGYTF.

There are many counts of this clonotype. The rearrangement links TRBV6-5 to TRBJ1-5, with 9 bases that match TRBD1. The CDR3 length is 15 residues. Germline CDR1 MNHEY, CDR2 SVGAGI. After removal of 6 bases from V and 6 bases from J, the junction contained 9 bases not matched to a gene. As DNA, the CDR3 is TGTGCCAGCAGGTTGGGGACAGGGATAAGTCAGCCCCAGCATTTT. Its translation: CASRLGTGISQPQHF.

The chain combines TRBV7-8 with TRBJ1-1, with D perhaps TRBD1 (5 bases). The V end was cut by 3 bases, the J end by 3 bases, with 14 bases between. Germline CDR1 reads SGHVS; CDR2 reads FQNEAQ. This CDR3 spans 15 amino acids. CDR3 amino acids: CASSLLGLGDTEAFF. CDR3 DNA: TGTGCCAGCAGCTTGTTGGGCCTGGGGGACACTGAAGCTTTCTTT.

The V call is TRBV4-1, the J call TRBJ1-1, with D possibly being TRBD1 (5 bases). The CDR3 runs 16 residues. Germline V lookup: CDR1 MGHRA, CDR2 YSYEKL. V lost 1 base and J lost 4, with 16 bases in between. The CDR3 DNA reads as TGCGCCAGCAGCCAAGGAGGCCGGGGACTCGGCACTGAAGCTTTCTTT. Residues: CASSQGGRGLGTEAFF.

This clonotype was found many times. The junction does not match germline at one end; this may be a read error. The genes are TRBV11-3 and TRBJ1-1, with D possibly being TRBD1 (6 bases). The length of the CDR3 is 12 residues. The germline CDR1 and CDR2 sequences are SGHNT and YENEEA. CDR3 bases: TGTGCCAGCAGCTTTCGGGACACAGAAGCTTTCTTT. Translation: CASSFRDTEAFF.

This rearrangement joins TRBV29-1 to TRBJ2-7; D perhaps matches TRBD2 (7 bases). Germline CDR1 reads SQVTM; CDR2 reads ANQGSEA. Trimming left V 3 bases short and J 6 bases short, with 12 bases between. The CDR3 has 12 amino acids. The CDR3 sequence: CSVEGGGSEQYF. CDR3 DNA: TGCAGCGTTGAGGGAGGGGGGAGCGAGCAGTACTTC.

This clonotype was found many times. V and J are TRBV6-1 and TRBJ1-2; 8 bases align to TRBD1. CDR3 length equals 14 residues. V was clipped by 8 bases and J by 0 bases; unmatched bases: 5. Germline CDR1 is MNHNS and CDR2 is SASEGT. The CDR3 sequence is CASGQGLANYGYTF. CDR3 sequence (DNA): TGTGCCAGCGGACAGGGTTTAGCTAACTATGGCTACACCTTC.

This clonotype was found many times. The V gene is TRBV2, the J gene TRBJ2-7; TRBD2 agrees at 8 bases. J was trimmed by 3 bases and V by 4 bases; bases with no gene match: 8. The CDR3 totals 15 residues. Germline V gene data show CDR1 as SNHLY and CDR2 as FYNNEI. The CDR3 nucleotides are TGTGCCAGCAGTGTAGGGCGGGAGGCCAGCTACGAGCAGTACTTC. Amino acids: CASSVGREASYEQYF.

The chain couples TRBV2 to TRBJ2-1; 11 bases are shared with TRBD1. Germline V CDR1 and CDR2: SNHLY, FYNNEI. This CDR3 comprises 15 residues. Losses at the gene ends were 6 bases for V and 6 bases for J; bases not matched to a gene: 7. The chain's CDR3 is CASSDSGTGGNEQFF. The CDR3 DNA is TGTGCCAGCAGCGACTCGGGGACAGGGGGCAATGAGCAGTTCTTC.

CDR3 sequence: CASSAVRDPVGDTQYF. The CDR3 DNA follows: TGCGCCAGCAGCGCGGTCCGGGACCCAGTGGGTGATACGCAGTATTTT. This rearrangement joins TRBV5-1 to TRBJ2-3, with D perhaps assigned TRBD1 or TRBD2 (5 bases each). V lost 4 bases, J lost 6 bases, and 21 bases lay in between. Per germline, CDR1 SGHRS and CDR2 YFSETQ. The CDR3 sequence is 16 residues long.

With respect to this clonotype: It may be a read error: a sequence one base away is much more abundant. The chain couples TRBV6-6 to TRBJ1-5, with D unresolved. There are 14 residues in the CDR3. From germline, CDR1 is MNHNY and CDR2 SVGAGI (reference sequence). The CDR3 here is CAGSYRDQYQPQHF. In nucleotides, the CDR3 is TGTGCCGGCAGTTACCGTGACCAATATCAGCCCCAGCATTTT.

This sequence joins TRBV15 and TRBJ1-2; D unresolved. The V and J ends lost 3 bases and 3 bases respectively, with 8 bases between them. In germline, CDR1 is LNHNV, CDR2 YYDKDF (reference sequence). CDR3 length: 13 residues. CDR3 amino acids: CATSRGVHYGYTF. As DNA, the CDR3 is TGTGCCACCAGCAGGGGCGTCCACTATGGCTACACCTTC. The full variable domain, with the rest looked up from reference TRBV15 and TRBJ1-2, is DAMVIQNPRYQVTQFGKPVTLSCSQTLNHNVMYWYQQKSSQAPKLLFHYYDKDFNNEADTPDNFQSRRPNTSFCFLDIRSPGLGDTAMYLCATSRGVHYGYTFGSGTRLTVV.

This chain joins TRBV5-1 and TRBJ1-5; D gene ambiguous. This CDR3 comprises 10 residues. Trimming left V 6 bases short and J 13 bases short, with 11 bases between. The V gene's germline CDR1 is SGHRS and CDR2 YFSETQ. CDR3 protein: CASTLESQHF. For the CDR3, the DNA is TGCGCCAGCACCCTGGAGAGTCAGCATTTT.

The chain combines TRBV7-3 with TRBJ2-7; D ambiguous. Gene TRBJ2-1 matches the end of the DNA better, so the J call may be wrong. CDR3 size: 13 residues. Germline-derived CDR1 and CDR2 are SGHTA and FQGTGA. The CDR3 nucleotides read TGTGCCAGCAGCTTAGATGAGTTCAATGAGCAGTTCTTC. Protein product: CASSLDEFNEQFF.

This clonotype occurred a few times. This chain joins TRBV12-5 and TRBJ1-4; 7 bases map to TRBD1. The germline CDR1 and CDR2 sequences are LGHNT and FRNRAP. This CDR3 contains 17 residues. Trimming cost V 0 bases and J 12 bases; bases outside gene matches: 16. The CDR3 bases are TGTGCTAGTGGTTTGGTTACAGGGGTAGTGGCAATTCGACAACTGTTTTTT. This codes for CASGLVTGVVAIRQLFF.

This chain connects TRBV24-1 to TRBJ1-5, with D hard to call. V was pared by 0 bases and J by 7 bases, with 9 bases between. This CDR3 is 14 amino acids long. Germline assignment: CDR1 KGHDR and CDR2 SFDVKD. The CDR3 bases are TGTGCCACCAGTGATTTGCGGATCCTCCAGCCCCAGCATTTT. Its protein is CATSDLRILQPQHF.

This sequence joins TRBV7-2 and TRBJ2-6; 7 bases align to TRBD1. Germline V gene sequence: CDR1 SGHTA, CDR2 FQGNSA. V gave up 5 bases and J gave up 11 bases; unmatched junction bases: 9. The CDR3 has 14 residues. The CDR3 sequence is CASSVVTGIDVLTF. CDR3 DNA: TGTGCCAGCAGCGTGGTGACAGGGATCGACGTCCTGACTTTC.

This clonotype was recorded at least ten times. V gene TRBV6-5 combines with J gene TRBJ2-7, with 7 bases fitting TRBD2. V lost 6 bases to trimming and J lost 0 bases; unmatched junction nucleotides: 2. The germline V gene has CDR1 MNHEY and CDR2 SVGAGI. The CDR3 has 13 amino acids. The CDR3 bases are TGTGCCAGCAGACGCGGGAGCTCCTACGAGCAGTACTTC. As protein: CASRRGSSYEQYF.

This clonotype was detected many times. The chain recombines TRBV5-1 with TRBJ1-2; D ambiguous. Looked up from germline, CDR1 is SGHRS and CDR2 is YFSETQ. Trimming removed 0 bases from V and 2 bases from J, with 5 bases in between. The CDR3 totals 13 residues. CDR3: CASSLEGNYGYTF. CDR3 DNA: TGCGCCAGCAGCTTGGAAGGAAACTATGGCTACACCTTC.

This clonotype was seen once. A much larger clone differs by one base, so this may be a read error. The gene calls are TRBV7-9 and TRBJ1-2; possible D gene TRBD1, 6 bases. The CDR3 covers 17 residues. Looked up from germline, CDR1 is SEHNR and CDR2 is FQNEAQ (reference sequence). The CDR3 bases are TGTGACAGCAGCTTATTCCTTCGGGGGCCCTCTAACTATGGCTACACCTTC. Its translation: CDSSLFLRGPSNYGYTF.